The 10 T cell receptor beta chains presented below share a single source sample, sequenced in a study of blood T cell repertoires in COVID-19. Assay used: immunoSEQ multiplex PCR; TCRdb lists only in-frame clones, some missing. The sample has 310,000 or so clones; 87% are singletons. Sequenced sample: peripheral blood. The source of these receptors is a man between 45 and 60 years old with active or convalescent COVID-19.

The CDR3 coding sequence is TGTGCCTGGACCGGGGACAGTTGGCATGGCTACACCTTC. Residues: CAWTGDSWHGYTF. The rearrangement uses TRBV30 and TRBJ1-2, with 7 bases that match TRBD1. J lost 6 bases, V lost 4 bases, and 8 bases had no gene match. The CDR3 consists of 13 residues. Looked up from germline, CDR1 is GTSNPN and CDR2 is SVGIG (reference sequence).

This chain uses TRBV4-3 with TRBJ1-6, with TRBD1 as a possible D gene (6 bases). Germline V CDR1 and CDR2: LGHNA, YSLEER. The CDR3 sequence is 17 residues long. V lost 5 bases to trimming and J lost 10 bases, with 24 bases between them. This CDR3 is CASSNRQASLLSSPLHF. The DNA for the CDR3 is TGCGCCAGCAGCAATCGACAGGCCTCCCTATTGTCCTCACCCCTCCACTTT.

The V and J genes are TRBV5-4 and TRBJ2-7; 8 positions match TRBD2. The junction had 3 bases not matched to a gene; V was cut back by 1 base and J by 6 bases. The length of the CDR3 is 13 residues. Germline CDR1 is SGHNT and CDR2 is YYREEE (reference sequence). CDR3 nucleotide sequence: TGTGCCAGCAGCTTGCCCAGCGGGAGCGAGCAGTACTTC. Residues: CASSLPSGSEQYF.

This clone occurred a few times. The rearrangement uses TRBV18 and TRBJ2-7, with TRBD2 identical over 9 bases. This CDR3 has 15 residues. V was clipped by 0 bases and J by 6 bases; unmatched bases: 6. Looked up from germline, CDR1 is KGHSH and CDR2 is LQKENI. The CDR3 loop reads CASSPPLAGVPEQYF. CDR3 nucleotide sequence: TGTGCCAGCTCACCACCCTTAGCGGGGGTTCCCGAGCAGTACTTC.

This clone was recorded once. The chain has TRBV5-1 and TRBJ2-7; TRBD1 might be the D (5 bases). Trimming took off 4 bases at V and 4 bases at J, with 12 bases between the two ends. The CDR3 has 13 residues. Germline V gene sequence: CDR1 SGHRS, CDR2 YFSETQ. The CDR3 sequence is CASSLDSQYEQYF. CDR3 DNA sequence: TGCGCCAGCAGCCTCGACAGCCAGTACGAGCAGTACTTC. Combining the CDR3 with reference TRBV5-1 and TRBJ2-7 gives the whole variable domain KAGVTQTPRYLIKTRGQQVTLSCSPISGHRSVSWYQQTPGQGLQFLFEYFSETQRNKGNFPGRFSGRQFSNSRSEMNVSTLELGDSALYLCASSLDSQYEQYFGPGTRLTVT.

In this sample, this clone turned up once. This sequence joins TRBV29-1 and TRBJ2-3, with D perhaps TRBD1 (5 bases). CDR1 SQVTM and CDR2 ANQGSEA come from the germline V gene. The CDR3 length is 11 residues. V shed 4 bases and J shed 10 bases, with 12 bases lying between them. The CDR3 nucleotides read TGCAGCGTTGTCAGGGATTGGGCGCAGTATTTT. Protein product: CSVVRDWAQYF.

The chain recombines TRBV24-1 with TRBJ2-2, with D possibly TRBD2 on 6 matching bases. The CDR3 consists of 14 residues. Germline lookup yields CDR1 KGHDR and CDR2 SFDVKD. The germline V and J ends were trimmed by 3 bases and 12 bases, with 16 bases remaining between them. The CDR3 sequence is CATSDVHTSWKLFF. The CDR3 nucleotides read TGTGCCACCAGTGATGTCCACACTAGCTGGAAGCTGTTTTTT.

This chain connects TRBV14 to TRBJ2-1, with D maybe TRBD1 (5 bases). Looked up from germline, CDR1 is SGHDN and CDR2 is FVKESK. The CDR3 contains 12 residues. Trimming removed 1 base at V and 13 bases at J, with 11 bases between. CDR3 DNA sequence: TGTGCCAGCAGCCAAGGCAGGGCGCCTCAGTTCTTC. Translation gives CASSQGRAPQFF.

In DNA, the CDR3 is TGTGCCAGCAGCTCCGGGACAGGGACCGAGCAGTACTTC. Amino acid sequence: CASSSGTGTEQYF. The chain is built from TRBV7-2 and TRBJ2-7, with 9 bases matching TRBD1. Germline trimming cut 4 bases from V and 6 bases from J; bases unmatched to any gene: 4. This CDR3 comprises 13 residues. CDR1 and CDR2 (germline): SGHTA, FQGNSA.

This clone has just one count. This sequence joins TRBV5-4 and TRBJ1-2; D unclear. V shed 5 bases and J shed 8 bases, with 13 bases lying between them. The CDR3 is 12 residues long. The germline V gene encodes CDR1 SGHNT and CDR2 YYREEE (reference sequence). CDR3 in DNA: TGTGCCAGCAGTTTATTGGAGCAGGGCTACACCTTC. It yields the protein CASSLLEQGYTF.